The 31 T cell receptor beta chains below come from one sample, sequenced in a study of T cell repertoires in cytomegalovirus infection (dated by TCRdb to about 2019). Sequencing was performed on an Illumina HiSeq 1500. TCRdb trimmed public reads at Q25 via fastp, called clones via MiXCR and kept in-frame beta chains. Rows with a matching CDR3 protein are joined into one entry that keeps the most common DNA and genes. The sample data list 680,000 or so distinct CDR3 sequences, and 35% to 40% of these were observed just once. Together, the top ten hold 2.8% of the sample. Sequencing was done on a sample of PBMCs. The receptors shown here come from a human donor in good health (CMV status not recorded). Some clones in this sample may be carry-over from other donors' samples.

This clonotype showed up just a few times. V gene TRBV20-1 combines with J gene TRBJ1-5, with a weak D call TRBD1 (5 bases). Trimming left V 3 bases short and J 1 base short, with 10 bases between. The CDR3 extends over 14 amino acids. Germline lookup yields CDR1 DFQATT and CDR2 SNEGSKA (reference sequence). The CDR3 protein is CSASRGLSNQPQHF. DNA of the CDR3: TGCAGTGCTAGCCGGGGCTTGAGCAATCAGCCCCAGCATTTT.

This clonotype was seen at least ten times. The gene calls are TRBV7-8 and TRBJ1-2, with 11 bases matching TRBD1. J was trimmed by 7 bases and V by 0 bases; bases with no gene match: 13. Per germline, CDR1 SGHVS and CDR2 FQNEAQ. CDR3 length: 18 residues. CDR3 nucleotides: TGTGCCAGCAGCTTAGCGCAAAACTCAGGACAGGGGGCGTTTGGCTACACCTTC. Its protein product is CASSLAQNSGQGAFGYTF.

This clonotype came up many times. The CDR3 DNA reads as TGTGCCAGCAGCCAGGACAGGGTTTGGCCGGCTAACAATGAGCAGTTCTTC. Amino acids: CASSQDRVWPANNEQFF. The chain uses TRBV7-2 and TRBJ2-1; TRBD1 aligns across 8 bases. The CDR3 is made up of 17 amino acids. The V gene's germline CDR1 is SGHTA and CDR2 FQGNSA. Trimming took 5 bases from V and 5 from J; bases not matched to a gene: 14.

This rearrangement joins TRBV6-5 to TRBJ2-3, with 11 nucleotides matching TRBD2. CDR3 size: 15 residues. Per germline, CDR1 MNHEY and CDR2 SVGAGI. J was trimmed by 6 bases and V by 6 bases; bases with no gene match: 8. CDR3 nucleotides: TGTGCCAGCAGCGTGAGTCGGACTAGCGGGGATACGCAGTATTTT. Amino acids: CASSVSRTSGDTQYF.

The rearrangement uses TRBV7-9 and TRBJ2-7; TRBD2 matches at 7 bases. In germline, CDR1 is SEHNR, CDR2 FQNEAQ (reference sequence). V shed 8 bases and J 4 bases; nucleotides not matched to a gene: 5. The CDR3 covers 12 residues. The CDR3 coding sequence is TGTGCCAGCGGGGGGGACGGGTACGAGCAGTACTTC. Its protein product is CASGGDGYEQYF.

CDR3 sequence (DNA): TGTGCCAGTAGTACCACAGGGGGTATGAGTGAAAAACTGTTTTTT. It specifies CASSTTGGMSEKLFF. The chain carries TRBV19 and TRBJ1-4, with TRBD1 identical over 8 bases. The CDR3 sequence is 15 residues long. Germline-derived CDR1 and CDR2 are LNHDA and SQIVND (reference sequence). V shed 4 bases and J 7 bases; nucleotides not matched to a gene: 8.

This rearrangement joins TRBV5-4 to TRBJ1-2; D is undetermined. Germline V CDR1 and CDR2: SGHNT, YYREEE (reference sequence). Trimming took off 4 bases at V and 2 bases at J, with 12 bases between the two ends. The CDR3 is made up of 14 amino acids. This chain's CDR3 is CASSPDGSNYGYTF. The CDR3 DNA is TGTGCCAGCAGCCCCGACGGATCCAACTATGGCTACACCTTC.

The chain uses TRBV19 and TRBJ1-1; D ambiguous. Germline V gene sequence: CDR1 LNHDA, CDR2 SQIVND (reference sequence). The ends were cut back, 3 bases at V and 4 bases at J, with 6 bases in the middle. The CDR3 length is 12 residues. The CDR3 nucleotides are TGTGCCAGTAGTATGACCGGCACTGAAGCTTTCTTT. It yields the protein CASSMTGTEAFF.

There are many counts of this clonotype. The rearrangement uses TRBV7-6 and TRBJ1-6; possible D gene TRBD1, 6 bases. V was pared by 5 bases and J by 8 bases, with 22 bases between. The V gene's germline CDR1 is SGHVS and CDR2 FNYEAQ. CDR3 length equals 17 residues. The CDR3 bases are TGTGCCAGCAGCGCCAGACGAAGACAGGATTCGGATTCACCCCTCCACTTT. This sequence encodes CASSARRRQDSDSPLHF. The entire variable domain, with the rest obtained from reference TRBV7-6 and TRBJ1-6, is as follows: GAGVSQSPRYKVTKRGQDVALRCDPISGHVSLYWYRQALGQGPEFLTYFNYEAQQDKSGLPNDRFSAERPEGSISTLTIQRTEQRDSAMYRCASSARRRQDSDSPLHFGNGTRLTVT.

This chain joins TRBV4-2 and TRBJ2-2; 10 bases agree with TRBD2. J lost 3 bases, V lost 1 base, and 11 bases had no gene match. Germline CDR1 reads LGHNA; CDR2 reads YNFKEQ. This CDR3 region has 19 residues. The CDR3 protein is CASSQGDSSGSLDTGELFF. The CDR3 DNA reads as TGTGCCAGCAGCCAAGGTGATTCTAGCGGGAGTTTGGACACCGGGGAGCTGTTTTTT.

A few counts support this clonotype. The chain is built from TRBV29-1 and TRBJ2-3, with 10 positions matching TRBD2. CDR1 and CDR2 (germline): SQVTM, ANQGSEA. V was pared by 4 bases and J by 8 bases, with 9 bases of the junction left unmatched. This CDR3 has 14 amino acids. CDR3 residues: CSVVLAGGRVTQYF. The CDR3 DNA reads TGCAGCGTTGTATTAGCGGGGGGCCGGGTTACGCAGTATTTT.

This clonotype was seen at least ten times. This chain joins TRBV7-3 and TRBJ2-3; D possibly corresponds to TRBD1 (6 bases). There are 15 residues in the CDR3. Trimming took 5 bases from V and 1 from J, leaving 13 bases between them. CDR1 is SGHTA and CDR2 is FQGTGA in the germline V gene. The DNA for the CDR3 is TGTGCCAGCAGCCCCCAAGGGGGAGGCACAGATACGCAGTATTTT. The encoded protein is CASSPQGGGTDTQYF.

The rearrangement uses TRBV27 and TRBJ2-7; 14 bases fit TRBD2. Germline-derived CDR1 and CDR2 are MNHEY and SMNVEV (reference sequence). This CDR3 contains 15 residues. V was clipped by 5 bases and J by 6 bases; unmatched bases: 6. CDR3 loop: CASSAGTSGSGEQYF. The DNA for the CDR3 is TGTGCCAGCAGTGCGGGGACTAGCGGGAGCGGCGAGCAGTACTTC.

On this clonotype: The junction and the germline gene differ at one end; a read error may be behind it. V gene TRBV5-5 combines with J gene TRBJ2-5; 8 nucleotides line up with TRBD1. The CDR3 has 17 residues. The germline gives CDR1 SGHKS, CDR2 YYEKEE (reference sequence). The CDR3 DNA follows: TGTGCCAGCAGCGCGACCGGAGGCAGGGGGCTGGGAGAGTCCCAGTACTTC. Translation gives CASSATGGRGLGESQYF.

The rearrangement uses TRBV11-3 and TRBJ2-3; tentatively, D is TRBD2 (7 bases). Germline V gives CDR1 SGHNT, CDR2 YENEEA. The V and J ends lost 5 bases and 5 bases respectively, with 14 bases between them. The CDR3 is made up of 14 amino acids. CDR3 amino acids: CASSPGGPGDTQYF. CDR3 in DNA: TGTGCCAGCAGCCCCGGGGGGCCTGGAGATACGCAGTATTTT.

The chain carries TRBV28 and TRBJ2-6, with 8 bases matching TRBD2. The CDR3 length is 18 residues. Germline V gene data show CDR1 as MDHEN and CDR2 as SYDVKM. J gave up 0 bases and V 1 base, and 5 bases lay outside the gene matches. For the CDR3, the DNA is TGTGCCAGCAGTTTATTACTAGCGGAAGACTCTGGGGCCAACGTCCTGACTTTC. The encoded protein is CASSLLLAEDSGANVLTF.

The V gene is TRBV20-1, the J gene TRBJ1-5, with a weak D call TRBD1 (6 bases). The CDR3 consists of 13 residues. CDR1 and CDR2 from the germline V gene are DFQATT and SNEGSKA (reference sequence). V lost 6 bases, J lost 7 bases, and 16 bases lay in between. In DNA, the CDR3 is TGCAGTGCAGGATCACAGGGACGGCAGCCCCAGCATTTT. This sequence encodes CSAGSQGRQPQHF.

This clonotype came up a few times. V gene TRBV7-9 combines with J gene TRBJ2-7; D is unresolved. Germline V lookup: CDR1 SEHNR, CDR2 FQNEAQ (reference sequence). The CDR3 has 15 residues. V lost 4 bases to trimming and J lost 3 bases, with 16 bases between them. In DNA form, the CDR3 reads TGTGCCAGCAGCTCCCTGGGGAATCCCAACTACGAGCAGTACTTC. It is translated as CASSSLGNPNYEQYF.

The V call is TRBV19, the J call TRBJ1-5; D is possibly TRBD1 (6 bases). CDR1 and CDR2 from the germline V gene are LNHDA and SQIVND (reference sequence). Trimming left V 4 bases short and J 0 bases short, with 7 bases between. The CDR3 length is 14 residues. The CDR3 nucleotides are TGTGCCAGTAGTAACAGGGCTAGCAATCAGCCCCAGCATTTT. This codes for CASSNRASNQPQHF.

In nucleotides, the CDR3 is TGTGCCAGCAGTTTCCCCTCGGGGCAGGGTGGCTATGGCTACACCTTC. This encodes CASSFPSGQGGYGYTF. The rearrangement uses TRBV28 and TRBJ1-2, with D perhaps TRBD1 (5 bases). Trimming stripped 3 bases from V and 4 bases from J, with 18 bases between. CDR1 is MDHEN, CDR2 SYDVKM, per germline. This CDR3 spans 16 amino acids.

The rearrangement links TRBV7-2 to TRBJ2-1; D is uncertain. Germline V gives CDR1 SGHTA, CDR2 FQGNSA. Trimming shortened V by 3 bases and J by 9 bases, and 6 bases separated the two germline ends. This CDR3 is built from 11 residues. CDR3 residues: CASSFWGEQFF. Written as DNA, the CDR3 is TGTGCCAGCAGCTTCTGGGGTGAGCAGTTCTTC.

The genes are TRBV19 and TRBJ2-1; 10 bases match TRBD2. Germline lookup yields CDR1 LNHDA and CDR2 SQIVND (reference sequence). This CDR3 comprises 13 residues. Unmatched junction bases numbered 9, after V lost 6 bases and J lost 13 bases. The CDR3 sequence is CASSPSGSVGQFF. CDR3 coding DNA: TGTGCCAGTAGCCCTAGCGGGAGTGTCGGCCAGTTCTTC.

Remarks on this clonotype: It may be a read error: a sequence one base away is much more abundant. Because the CDR3's place on the DNA is in doubt, the DNA is left out and the CDR3 is given as listed by TCRdb. The chain uses TRBV7-3 and TRBJ2-3; TRBD2 was called by the table and not checked on the DNA. Germline V CDR1 and CDR2: SGHTA, FQGTGA. The CDR3 totals 17 residues, both ends included. CDR3 amino acids: CASSLVGGGAWTDTQSF.

The V and J genes are TRBV20-1 and TRBJ1-1, with D tentatively TRBD1 (5 bases). The V and J ends lost 4 bases and 1 base respectively, with 10 bases between them. Germline CDR1 is DFQATT and CDR2 is SNEGSKA (reference sequence). The CDR3 covers 13 residues. The CDR3 DNA reads as TGCAGTGCTATAGGACATCAGAACACTGAAGCTTTCTTT. This encodes CSAIGHQNTEAFF.

The chain recombines TRBV20-1 with TRBJ2-2; unclear D gene. The V gene's germline CDR1 is DFQATT and CDR2 SNEGSKA (reference sequence). The CDR3 is made up of 12 amino acids. V gave up 6 bases and J gave up 4 bases, with 9 bases separating them. CDR3 sequence: CSAPVVTGELFF. The CDR3 DNA reads as TGCAGTGCACCAGTCGTCACCGGGGAGCTGTTTTTT.

The chain links TRBV11-2 to TRBJ1-2; D not resolved. The V and J ends lost 4 bases and 3 bases respectively, with 15 bases between them. The CDR3 is 15 residues long. Germline V gene sequence: CDR1 SGHAT, CDR2 FQNNGV. Written as DNA, the CDR3 is TGTGCCAGCAGCTCCGTAGGAGTGGCCCACTATGGCTACACCTTC. It specifies CASSSVGVAHYGYTF.

This chain links TRBV5-5 with TRBJ1-1; 8 positions match TRBD1. The CDR3 is 15 residues long. Germline loops: CDR1 SGHKS, CDR2 YYEKEE (reference sequence). V was pared by 2 bases and J by 5 bases, with 8 bases of the junction left unmatched. The CDR3 bases are TGTGCCAGCAGCTTTGGGCAGGGGGCGATAACTGAAGCTTTCTTT. Its translation: CASSFGQGAITEAFF.

This chain uses TRBV20-1 with TRBJ1-4, with D maybe TRBD1 (6 bases). The length of the CDR3 is 13 residues. V lost 3 bases to trimming and J lost 8 bases, with 13 bases between them. Germline CDR1 and CDR2: DFQATT and SNEGSKA (reference sequence). This chain's CDR3 is CSASQGSSEKLFF. The DNA of the CDR3 is TGCAGTGCTAGTCAGGGGAGTAGCGAAAAACTGTTTTTT.

Points on this clonotype: Given a much more abundant clone one base away, this may be a read error. The chain recombines TRBV7-2 with TRBJ2-5; 10 bases line up with TRBD1. Germline-derived CDR1 and CDR2 are SGHTA and FQGNSA. The CDR3 is made up of 15 amino acids. Here the CDR3 DNA reads TGTGCCAGCAGGGAAGGACAGGGGGTTCAAGGGACCCAGTACTTC. As protein: CASREGQGVQGTQYF.

This clonotype occurred many times. The chain employs TRBV4-1 and TRBJ2-3, with 9 nucleotides matching TRBD2. The junction had 4 bases not matched to a gene; V was cut back by 0 bases and J by 9 bases. CDR1 is MGHRA, CDR2 YSYEKL, per germline. The CDR3 consists of 14 residues. The CDR3 sequence: CASSQDPSGATQYF. For the CDR3, the DNA is TGCGCCAGCAGCCAAGATCCTAGCGGGGCCACGCAGTATTTT.

The chain recombines TRBV4-1 with TRBJ1-1, with 11 bases that match TRBD1. J gave up 3 bases and V 5 bases, and 5 bases lay outside the gene matches. CDR3 size: 15 residues. The germline V gene has CDR1 MGHRA and CDR2 YSYEKL. The DNA for the CDR3 is TGCGCCAGCAGCTACGGACAGGGGGCATACACTGAAGCTTTCTTT. This codes for CASSYGQGAYTEAFF.